The 25 T cell receptor beta chains listed next were all sequenced from one sample in a study of cytomegalovirus exposure and HLA in healthy donors. The assay was immunoSEQ multiplex PCR, and TCRdb's table has in-frame clones only and misses some. The sample contains under 200,000 clones, 95% to 96% of which appear only once. Sequencing was performed on PBMCs. The receptors come from a young woman in good health and CMV-seronegative.

The rearrangement uses TRBV7-2 and TRBJ2-1, with 11 bases identical to TRBD2. CDR3 size: 15 residues. Losses at the gene ends were 5 bases for V and 3 bases for J; bases not matched to a gene: 3. Looked up from germline, CDR1 is SGHTA and CDR2 is FQGNSA. The CDR3 sequence is CASSPGTSGYNEQFF. In nucleotides, the CDR3 is TGTGCCAGCAGCCCGGGGACTAGCGGCTACAATGAGCAGTTCTTC.

The V call is TRBV11-2, the J call TRBJ1-2, with 8 bases lining up with TRBD1. Germline CDR1 is SGHAT and CDR2 is FQNNGV. CDR3 size: 13 residues. V gave up 1 base and J gave up 5 bases; unmatched junction bases: 0. The DNA of the CDR3 is TGTGCCAGCAGCTTAGGGACAGGGTATGGCTACACCTTC. Residues: CASSLGTGYGYTF.

V and J are TRBV5-4 and TRBJ1-4; D is perhaps TRBD1 (6 bases). The CDR3 runs to 15 residues. Germline V gives CDR1 SGHNT, CDR2 YYREEE (reference sequence). Trimming took 4 bases from V and 6 from J, leaving 16 bases between them. DNA of the CDR3: TGTGCCAGCAGCACGGGGGGGCGGGTGGATGAAAAACTGTTTTTT. Residues: CASSTGGRVDEKLFF.

This clone occurred once. The chain has TRBV29-1 and TRBJ2-7, with D tentatively TRBD2 (6 bases). Per germline, CDR1 SQVTM and CDR2 ANQGSEA. The ends were cut back, 0 bases at V and 7 bases at J, with 10 bases in the middle. This CDR3 has 12 amino acids. The CDR3 DNA reads TGCAGCGTTGAAGATGCGGAGGGGGAGCAGTACTTC. Translating it yields CSVEDAEGEQYF.

The chain links TRBV9 to TRBJ2-1; 11 positions match TRBD2. CDR3 size: 15 residues. V shed 0 bases and J 8 bases; nucleotides not matched to a gene: 4. Germline CDR1 and CDR2: SGDLS and YYNGEE. In DNA form, the CDR3 reads TGTGCCAGCAGCGTAGAACTAGCGGGGGTCGATGAGCAGTTCTTC. It is translated as CASSVELAGVDEQFF.

The rearrangement links TRBV12-2 to TRBJ2-5; the table assigns TRBD1, which was not confirmed against the DNA. TRBV12-2 is shown as a pseudogene. The CDR3 has 14 residues. CDR3 sequence (DNA): TGTGCAAGTCGCGCCAAGACAGGGTTGGAGACCCAGTACTTC. Encoded protein: CASRAKTGLETQYF.

The V call is TRBV6-1, the J call TRBJ2-4; tentatively, D is TRBD1 (6 bases). Germline V gene lookup returns CDR1 MNHNS and CDR2 SASEGT. The CDR3 is made up of 14 amino acids. Trimming took 9 bases from V and 0 from J, leaving 12 bases between them. Here the CDR3 reads CASETGLAKNIQYF. As DNA, the CDR3 is TGTGCCAGTGAGACAGGCTTAGCCAAAAACATTCAGTACTTC.

This chain joins TRBV9 and TRBJ2-3; D is perhaps TRBD2 (7 bases). This CDR3 has 16 amino acids. V gave up 5 bases and J gave up 2 bases, with 18 bases separating them. Germline V lookup: CDR1 SGDLS, CDR2 YYNGEE. The CDR3, as DNA: TGTGCCAGCAGTCTGAGAGGGGGGGGTAACACAGATACGCAGTATTTT. It is translated as CASSLRGGGNTDTQYF.

With respect to this clone: This sample also contains other DNA sequences that code for the same CDR3. The J gene is TRBJ2-7, the V gene TRBV7-9; maybe TRBD1 (6 bases). The CDR3 length is 12 residues. The germline V gene encodes CDR1 SEHNR and CDR2 FQNEAQ (reference sequence). Trimming took 6 bases from V and 3 from J, leaving 9 bases between them. The CDR3 DNA sequence: TGTGCCAGCAGTTCCAGGGGCTACGAGCAGTACTTC. Its translation is CASSSRGYEQYF. Variable domain in full (rest from reference TRBV7-9 and TRBJ2-7): DTGVSQNPRHKITKRGQNVTFRCDPISEHNRLYWYRQTLGQGPEFLTYFQNEAQLEKSRLLSDRFSAERPKGSFSTLEIQRTEQGDSAMYLCASSSRGYEQYFGPGTRLTVT.

The genes are TRBV11-2 and TRBJ2-3; 7 positions agree with TRBD2. Per the germline V gene, CDR1 is SGHAT and CDR2 is FQNNGV. The CDR3 runs to 18 residues. The J segment lost 0 bases and the V segment lost 1 base, leaving 10 bases of the junction unmatched. The CDR3 DNA reads as TGTGCCAGCAGCTTAGTATGGGGGGGATATAAAAGCACAGATACGCAGTATTTT. Its protein is CASSLVWGGYKSTDTQYF.

Here the CDR3 DNA reads TGTGCCAGCAGCTCATACCTAGCGTACGAGCAGTACTTC. It translates to CASSSYLAYEQYF. The V and J genes are TRBV7-2 and TRBJ2-7, with D possibly being TRBD2 (6 bases). This CDR3 has 13 residues. Trimming cost V 4 bases and J 4 bases, with 11 bases left between them. Germline V lookup: CDR1 SGHTA, CDR2 FQGNSA.

The V and J genes are TRBV5-1 and TRBJ2-7; tentatively, D is TRBD1 (6 bases). This CDR3 is built from 13 residues. Germline V gene lookup returns CDR1 SGHRS and CDR2 YFSETQ. Between the trimmed V and J ends, which lost 6 bases and 3 bases, there was a span of 13 bases. DNA for the CDR3: TGCGCCAGCACACAGGTAGGGGGCTACGAGCAGTACTTC. It yields the protein CASTQVGGYEQYF.

This clone was picked up one time. The gene calls are TRBV6-5 and TRBJ2-1; D is unclear. Germline V gene sequence: CDR1 MNHEY, CDR2 SVGAGI. This CDR3 region has 14 residues. Deletions cut 3 bases from V and 8 bases from J, with 14 bases between. The CDR3, as DNA: TGTGCCAGCAGTTATCGTTCTAGTAGCTATGAGCAGTTCTTC. Translated, it gives CASSYRSSSYEQFF.

The chain has TRBV2 and TRBJ2-1; TRBD1 is a possible D gene (6 bases). The length of the CDR3 is 16 residues. Germline CDR1 is SNHLY and CDR2 is FYNNEI. Between the trimmed V and J ends, which lost 2 bases and 4 bases, there was a span of 15 bases. The CDR3 DNA sequence: TGTGCCAGCAGTGAATCGGCAGGGGCCCCTTACAATGAGCAGTTCTTC. Amino acids: CASSESAGAPYNEQFF. Using reference TRBV2 and TRBJ2-1 for the parts outside the CDR3, the full variable domain is EPEVTQTPSHQVTQMGQEVILRCVPISNHLYFYWYRQILGQKVEFLVSFYNNEISEKSEIFDDQFSVERPDGSNFTLKIRSTKLEDSAMYFCASSESAGAPYNEQFFGPGTRLTVL.

This clone was seen a single time. The chain couples TRBV7-2 to TRBJ1-2; tentatively, D is TRBD1 (6 bases). The CDR3 runs to 14 residues. V was trimmed by 4 bases and J by 8 bases, leaving 17 bases between them. Per the germline V gene, CDR1 is SGHTA and CDR2 is FQGNSA. The CDR3 DNA reads TGTGCCAGCAGCTCGACAGGACGGACGGGAGGCTACACCTTC. Protein product: CASSSTGRTGGYTF.

This chain links TRBV15 with TRBJ2-2; 8 bases match TRBD2. The CDR3 extends over 16 amino acids. J gave up 4 bases and V 3 bases, and 7 bases lay outside the gene matches. CDR1 and CDR2 from the germline V gene are LNHNV and YYDKDF (reference sequence). The CDR3 DNA is TGTGCCACCAGCAGCATGCCTAGCGGGTCCACCGGGGAGCTGTTTTTT. It specifies CATSSMPSGSTGELFF.

The V call is TRBV6-1, the J call TRBJ1-5, with D tentatively TRBD1 (5 bases). The CDR3 covers 14 residues. CDR1 and CDR2 from the germline V gene are MNHNS and SASEGT. V was pared by 6 bases and J by 2 bases, with 11 bases between. The chain's CDR3 is CASRPVGGNQPQHF. The CDR3 bases are TGTGCCAGCAGGCCCGTAGGGGGCAATCAGCCCCAGCATTTT.

The chain joins TRBV10-3 to TRBJ1-1, with TRBD1 identical over 10 bases. Germline loops: CDR1 ENHRY, CDR2 SYGVKD. V lost 4 bases to trimming and J lost 2 bases; unmatched junction nucleotides: 1. This CDR3 spans 14 amino acids. CDR3 loop: CAISGDRGNTEAFF. For the CDR3, the DNA is TGTGCCATCAGTGGGGACAGGGGCAACACTGAAGCTTTCTTT.

Concerning this clone: Its ends do not fully match the called genes, so a read error is possible. The rearrangement uses TRBV5-4 and TRBJ2-7, with D tentatively TRBD2 (7 bases). This CDR3 contains 14 residues. CDR1 and CDR2 (germline): SGHNT, YYREEE (reference sequence). Here the CDR3 DNA reads TGTGCCAGCAGCTTCGGGGGGCCATCCTTCGAGCAGTACTTC. Translation: CASSFGGPSFEQYF.

In DNA form, the CDR3 reads TGTGCCAGCAGTTCCGGGGGGACTAGCACAGATACGCAGTATTTT. Its protein product is CASSSGGTSTDTQYF. V gene TRBV2 combines with J gene TRBJ2-3, with 7 nucleotides matching TRBD2. The CDR3 is 15 residues long. The germline CDR1 and CDR2 sequences are SNHLY and FYNNEI. Trimming removed 5 bases from V and 0 bases from J; junction bases left unmatched: 5. Supplemented by reference TRBV2 and TRBJ2-3, the full variable domain reads EPEVTQTPSHQVTQMGQEVILRCVPISNHLYFYWYRQILGQKVEFLVSFYNNEISEKSEIFDDQFSVERPDGSNFTLKIRSTKLEDSAMYFCASSSGGTSTDTQYFGPGTRLTVL.

The rearrangement links TRBV4-2 to TRBJ2-1; the match to TRBD2 covers 9 bases. V dropped 1 base and J dropped 8; count of bases not matched to a gene: 3. CDR1 and CDR2 (germline): LGHNA, YNFKEQ. The CDR3 covers 14 residues. CDR3 sequence reads: CASSQGTSVDEQFF. DNA for the CDR3: TGTGCCAGCAGCCAAGGGACTAGCGTCGATGAGCAGTTCTTC.

DNA of the CDR3: TGTGCCGCTAGCGGGGGGACTACGTTGGAGCAGTACTTC. Translating it yields CAASGGTTLEQYF. The chain is built from TRBV30 and TRBJ2-7; 11 bases fit TRBD2. This CDR3 region has 13 residues. Trimming took 8 bases from V and 7 from J; bases not matched to a gene: 10. Germline lookup yields CDR1 GTSNPN and CDR2 SVGIG (reference sequence).

This chain links TRBV6-7 with TRBJ1-1; D is unresolved. TRBV6-7 carries the ORF label, with uncertain function. V was shortened by 4 bases and J by 2 bases, with 14 bases between the two germline ends. This CDR3 spans 15 amino acids. The CDR3 DNA reads as TGTGCCAGCAGTTTTTATAGGACTTTCAACACTGAAGCTTTCTTT. Residues: CASSFYRTFNTEAFF.

This chain joins TRBV5-4 and TRBJ2-7, with 10 bases lining up with TRBD2. This CDR3 region has 16 residues. The germline CDR1 and CDR2 sequences are SGHNT and YYREEE (reference sequence). J lost 4 bases, V lost 3 bases, and 10 bases had no gene match. The CDR3 DNA reads as TGTGCCAGCAGCTCTGGATCTAGCGGGGGTAGGTACGAGCAGTACTTC. It is translated as CASSSGSSGGRYEQYF.

This chain links TRBV20-1 with TRBJ1-2, with a tentative D call TRBD1 (6 bases). V lost 4 bases and J lost 8, with 11 bases in between. Germline CDR1 is DFQATT and CDR2 is SNEGSKA (reference sequence). The CDR3 totals 11 residues. Here the CDR3 reads CSATTGLGYTF. The CDR3 DNA reads as TGCAGTGCTACCACAGGGCTCGGCTACACCTTC.